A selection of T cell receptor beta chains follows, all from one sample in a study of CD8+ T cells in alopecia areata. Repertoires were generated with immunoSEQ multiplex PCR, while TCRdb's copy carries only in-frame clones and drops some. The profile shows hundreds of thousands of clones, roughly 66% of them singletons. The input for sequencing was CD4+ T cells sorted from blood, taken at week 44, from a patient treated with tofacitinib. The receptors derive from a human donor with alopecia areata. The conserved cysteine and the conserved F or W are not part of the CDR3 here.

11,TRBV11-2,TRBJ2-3,ASSHAPPDTQY
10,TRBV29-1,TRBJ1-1,SVTEGSPEAF
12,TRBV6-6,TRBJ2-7,ASSLIRGPYEQY
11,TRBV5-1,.,ASSRTGTYEQY
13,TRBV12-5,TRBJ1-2,ASGSPRTADYGYT
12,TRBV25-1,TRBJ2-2,ASRDTTDTGELF
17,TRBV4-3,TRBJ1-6,ASSRTTPGQSSYNSPLH
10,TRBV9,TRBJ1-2,ASSVASYGYT
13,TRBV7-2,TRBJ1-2,ASSFPRQGGDGYT
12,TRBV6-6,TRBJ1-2,ASDRGPPNYGYT
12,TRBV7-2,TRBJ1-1,ASSSGQANTEAF